This TCR beta chain was recovered during a study of T cells in Graves' hyperthyroidism and ophthalmopathy. This clonotype was observed once. Its antigen is unidentified. RNA transcripts yielded amplified TCR beta CDR3 regions. The TCR CDR3 first-round RT-PCR relied on the HTBI primer set. Via MiXCR, TCRdb re-called the multiplex PCR reads, giving one row per CDR3 protein. The sample holds more than 500,000 distinct CDR3 sequences, about 45% seen once. General study findings and limits: In blood, most of the thyroid clonotypes expanded above 0.001 were also present. Model output signaled ophthalmopathy a median roughly six months ahead of onset.

The germline V and J ends were trimmed by 8 bases and 7 bases, with 12 bases remaining between them. This CDR3 has 12 residues. From germline, CDR1 is DFQATT and CDR2 SNEGSKA (reference sequence). Uncontrolled infection, other autoimmune disease, pregnancy or lactation disqualified patients from enrolment. Orbital computed tomography, thyroid ultrasound, serum thyroxine and TRAb, and clinical symptoms together informed the diagnoses. This TCR was recovered from an adult woman with Graves' disease, either hyperthyroidism or ophthalmopathy (not recorded which). This rearrangement joins TRBV20-1 to TRBJ1-6, with D possibly being TRBD1 (5 bases). The material sequenced was peripheral blood or thyroid tissue (not recorded which). Here the CDR3 DNA reads TGCAGTCCAAGGGGTAGCAATTCACCCCTCCACTTT. Protein: CSPRGSNSPLHF.